The rows below give T cell receptor beta chains drawn from one sample of a study of cytomegalovirus exposure and HLA in healthy donors. This table comes from immunoSEQ multiplex PCR, and its TCRdb copy is limited to in-frame clones, with some not included. The top ten clones hold approximately 4.5% of a sample with 100,000 to 150,000 clones, under 12% of them seen once. Source material: PBMCs. The receptors here all came from a woman aged 18-29 years in good health and CMV-seropositive. CDR3s include the opening cysteine and the closing phenylalanine or tryptophan. The D gene is left open where the match is weak. Size is stated for part of the rows, as once, few or many counts, or as a class when the clone is expanded.

CDR3 DNA: TGTGCCAGCAGGAGGCGGGACAGGGGCACAGATACGCAGTATTTT
CDR3 protein: CASRRRDRGTDTQYF
J gene: TRBJ2-3
clone size: -
D gene: TRBD1
V gene: TRBV5-4

CDR3 DNA: TGTGCCATCAGGGCGCGGGCAGGGGGGAACGGCACAGATACGCAGTATTTT
CDR3 protein: CAIRARAGGNGTDTQYF
J gene: TRBJ2-3
clone size: few
D gene: -
V gene: TRBV10-3

CDR3 DNA: TGTGCCAGCAGAGAAATCGGGGGATACGAGAACACTGAAGCTTTCTTT
CDR3 protein: CASREIGGYENTEAFF
J gene: TRBJ1-1
clone size: few
D gene: -
V gene: TRBV27

CDR3 DNA: TGTGCCAGCAGTCCCCGGACTAGCGCGATGGGTGAGCAGTTCTTC
CDR3 protein: CASSPRTSAMGEQFF
J gene: TRBJ2-1
clone size: few
D gene: TRBD2
V gene: TRBV2

CDR3 DNA: TGCAGCGTAATGACAGGTATAGAAGGCTACACCTTT
CDR3 protein: CSVMTGIEGYTF
J gene: TRBJ1-2
clone size: -
D gene: -
V gene: TRBV29-1

CDR3 DNA: TGTGCCAGCAGCCAACGGACAGGGCGAAACACTGAAGCTTTCTTT
CDR3 protein: CASSQRTGRNTEAFF
J gene: TRBJ1-1
clone size: -
D gene: TRBD1
V gene: TRBV4-2

CDR3 DNA: TGTGCCAGCAGTGAAGCCACAGGGTCGTCGGGCTACACCTTC
CDR3 protein: CASSEATGSSGYTF
J gene: TRBJ1-2
clone size: -
D gene: -
V gene: TRBV2

CDR3 DNA: TGTGCCACCCCATCCGGGACAGGGATCACAGATACGCAGTATTTT
CDR3 protein: CATPSGTGITDTQYF
J gene: TRBJ2-3
clone size: few
D gene: TRBD1
V gene: TRBV6-1

CDR3 DNA: TGTGCCAGCAGCTTAGGTACAGCCTGGGGCTACACCTTC
CDR3 protein: CASSLGTAWGYTF
J gene: TRBJ1-2
clone size: -
D gene: -
V gene: TRBV7-9

CDR3 DNA: TGTGCCAGCAGCGTAGGGATCGGGACTAGCGGGATGAGAGAGACCCAGTACTTC
CDR3 protein: CASSVGIGTSGMRETQYF
J gene: TRBJ2-5
clone size: few
D gene: TRBD2
V gene: TRBV9

CDR3 DNA: TGCGCCAGCAGCCGAGCGGGATTACCCACAGATACGCAGTATTTT
CDR3 protein: CASSRAGLPTDTQYF
J gene: TRBJ2-3
clone size: few
D gene: TRBD2
V gene: TRBV5-1

CDR3 DNA: TGCGCCAGCAGCCAAGTCCTAGCTGGTGAGCAGTTCTTC
CDR3 protein: CASSQVLAGEQFF
J gene: TRBJ2-1
clone size: few
D gene: -
V gene: TRBV4-1

CDR3 DNA: TGTGCCAGCAGTTTAAATGGAGAAGCTAGCACTGAAGCTTTCTTT
CDR3 protein: CASSLNGEASTEAFF
J gene: TRBJ1-1
clone size: -
D gene: -
V gene: TRBV28